These T cell receptor beta chains were read from a single sample in a study of neoadjuvant anti-PD-1 for oral cavity cancer. Libraries were prepared by immunoSEQ multiplex PCR; TCRdb keeps only in-frame clonotypes and omits some of them. The data show roughly 6,600 clones, with 45% seen just once and roughly 27% held by the top ten. The sample in question was tumor tissue, obtained before nivolumab (anti-PD-1) treatment. These receptor sequences come from a person between 35 and 79 years old with oral cavity squamous cell carcinoma. Both conserved end residues are part of each CDR3. Fields, in order: J gene, V gene, CDR3 protein.

TRBJ2-2,TRBV5-1,CASSLGGTGELFF
TRBJ2-2,TRBV5-4,CASSRPGQGASGELFF
TRBJ2-3,TRBV5-1,CASSLGGSSTDTQYF
TRBJ2-7,TRBV6-1,CAIKPGQGSYEQYF
TRBJ2-1,TRBV9,CASSVTSEYNEQFF
TRBJ2-5,TRBV18,CASSPQGAETQYF
TRBJ1-1,TRBV7-9,CASSHRNTEAFF
TRBJ2-5,TRBV5-1,CASSRWDSRETQYF
TRBJ2-5,TRBV5-6,CASSSGETQYF
TRBJ2-3,TRBV9,CASSVEGQGLSTDTQYF
TRBJ1-2,TRBV4-1,CASSQDPGRGSYGYTF
TRBJ2-3,TRBV5-8,CASSFPLAGMHSTDTQYF
TRBJ1-1,TRBV18,CASSPRDGITEAFF
TRBJ2-7,TRBV7-2,CASSLGTGGGYEQYF
TRBJ1-2,TRBV4-3,CASSQGQGANLNYGYTF
TRBJ1-1,TRBV7-3,CASSPSTGVGTEAFF